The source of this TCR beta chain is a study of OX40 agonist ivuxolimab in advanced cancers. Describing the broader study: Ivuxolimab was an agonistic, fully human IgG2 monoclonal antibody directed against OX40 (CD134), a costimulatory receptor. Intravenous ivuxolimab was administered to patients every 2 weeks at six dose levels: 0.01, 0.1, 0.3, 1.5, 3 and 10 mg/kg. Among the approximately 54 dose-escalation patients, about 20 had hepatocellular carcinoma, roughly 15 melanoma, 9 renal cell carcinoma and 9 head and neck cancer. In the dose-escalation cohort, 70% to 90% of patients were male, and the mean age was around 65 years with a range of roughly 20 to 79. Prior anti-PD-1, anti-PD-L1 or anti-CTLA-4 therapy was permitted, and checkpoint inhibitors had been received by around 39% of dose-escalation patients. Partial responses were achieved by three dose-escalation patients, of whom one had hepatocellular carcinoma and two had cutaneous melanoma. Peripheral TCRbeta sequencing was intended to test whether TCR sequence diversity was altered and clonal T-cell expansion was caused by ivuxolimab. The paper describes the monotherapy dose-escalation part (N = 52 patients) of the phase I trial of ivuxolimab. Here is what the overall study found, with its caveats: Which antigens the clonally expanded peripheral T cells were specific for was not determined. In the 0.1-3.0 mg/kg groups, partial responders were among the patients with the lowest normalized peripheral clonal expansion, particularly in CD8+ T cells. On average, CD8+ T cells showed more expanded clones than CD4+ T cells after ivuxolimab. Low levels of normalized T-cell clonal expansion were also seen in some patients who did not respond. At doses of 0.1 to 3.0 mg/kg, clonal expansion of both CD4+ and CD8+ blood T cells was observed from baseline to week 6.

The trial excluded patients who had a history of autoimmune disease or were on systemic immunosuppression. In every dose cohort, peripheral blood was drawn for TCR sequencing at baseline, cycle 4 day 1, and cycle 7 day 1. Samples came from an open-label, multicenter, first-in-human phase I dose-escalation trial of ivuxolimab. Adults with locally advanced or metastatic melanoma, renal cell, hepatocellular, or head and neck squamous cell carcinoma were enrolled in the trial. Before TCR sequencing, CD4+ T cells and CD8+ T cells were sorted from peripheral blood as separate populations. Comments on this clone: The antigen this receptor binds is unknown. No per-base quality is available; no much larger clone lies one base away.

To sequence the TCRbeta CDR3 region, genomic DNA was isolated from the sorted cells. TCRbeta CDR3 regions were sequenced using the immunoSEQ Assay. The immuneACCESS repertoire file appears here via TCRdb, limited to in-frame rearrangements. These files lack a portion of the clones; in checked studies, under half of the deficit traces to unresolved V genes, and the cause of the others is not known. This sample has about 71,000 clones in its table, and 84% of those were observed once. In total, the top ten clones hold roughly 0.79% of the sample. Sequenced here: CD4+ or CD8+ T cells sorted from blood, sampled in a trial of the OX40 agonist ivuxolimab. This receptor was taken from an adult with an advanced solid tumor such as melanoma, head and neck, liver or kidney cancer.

CDR3 reads: CASSPLSRGTGKIQYF. The DNA is TGTGCCAGCAGCCCCCTGTCCAGGGGGACAGGGAAAATCCAGTACTTC. The chain joins TRBV5-5 to TRBJ2-5, with 9 bases in between that match TRBD1. From cysteine to phenylalanine, the CDR3 is 16 amino acids long. Only the CDR3 part of the read is kept: 48 bases, read in frame from the first base. Trimming takes 4 bases off V and 10 bases off J; junction bases not matched to a gene: 17. The germline V gene (reference sequence) specifies SGHKS as CDR1 and YYEKEE as CDR2.